These 5 T cell receptor beta chains were sequenced from one sample in a study of cytomegalovirus exposure and HLA in healthy donors. The PCR contained 60 Vbeta and 13 Jbeta primers. Measured with immunoSEQ multiplex PCR; TCRdb has only the in-frame clones, and not every one. The sample carries roughly 120,000 clones, around three quarters recorded once. The material sequenced was PBMCs. The receptors were sampled from a man in his fifties or sixties in good health and CMV-seropositive.

This clone was picked up a small number of times. V and J are TRBV30 and TRBJ2-7; perhaps TRBD1 as D (6 bases). This CDR3 is 14 amino acids long. Germline loops: CDR1 GTSNPN, CDR2 SVGIG (reference sequence). Trimming took 3 bases from V and 0 from J, leaving 12 bases between them. In DNA form, the CDR3 reads TGTGCCTGGAGCCGGGACACCAGCTCCTACGAGCAGTACTTC. Translating it yields CAWSRDTSSYEQYF.

The chain joins TRBV27 to TRBJ2-7, with a possible D match to TRBD1 (5 bases). CDR1 is MNHEY and CDR2 is SMNVEV in the germline V gene (reference sequence). This CDR3 has 14 amino acids. With 5 bases removed from V and 0 bases from J, the gap between germline ends came to 11 bases. CDR3 residues: CASSRGQSSYEQYF. The CDR3 coding sequence is TGTGCCAGCAGTCGTGGACAAAGCTCCTACGAGCAGTACTTC.

The chain links TRBV4-1 to TRBJ2-7; 11 positions match TRBD1. The CDR3 loop spans 15 amino acids. Germline V gene data show CDR1 as MGHRA and CDR2 as YSYEKL. The V gene end was trimmed by 1 base and the J gene end by 5 bases; junction bases not matched to a gene: 4. The CDR3 is CASSQAGTGGHEQYF. The DNA for the CDR3 is TGCGCCAGCAGCCAAGCGGGGACAGGGGGGCACGAGCAGTACTTC.

The chain has TRBV2 and TRBJ2-1; the D gene is possibly TRBD1 (9 bases). Germline V gene data show CDR1 as SNHLY and CDR2 as FYNNEI. With 6 bases removed from V and 4 bases from J, the gap between germline ends came to 28 bases. The CDR3 runs 19 residues. CDR3 bases: TGTGCCAGCAGCACGGGACAGGGTAGGAGCGGGAGTCGGTACAATGAGCAGTTCTTC. Translation: CASSTGQGRSGSRYNEQFF. The full variable domain, completed using reference TRBV2 and TRBJ2-1, is EPEVTQTPSHQVTQMGQEVILRCVPISNHLYFYWYRQILGQKVEFLVSFYNNEISEKSEIFDDQFSVERPDGSNFTLKIRSTKLEDSAMYFCASSTGQGRSGSRYNEQFFGPGTRLTVL.

This chain links TRBV5-1 with TRBJ2-3; maybe TRBD2 (5 bases). This CDR3 is built from 15 residues. Deletions cut 2 bases from V and 0 bases from J, with 10 bases between. The germline gives CDR1 SGHRS, CDR2 YFSETQ. This CDR3 reads CASSLHGDSTDTQYF. The CDR3 DNA follows: TGCGCCAGCAGCTTACACGGGGATAGCACAGATACGCAGTATTTT.